Shown below are 19 T cell receptor beta chains from a single sample sequenced in a study of blood T cells in healthy people across ages. Primed by a sample-barcoded 5' primer and a J-beta primer mix, a second PCR proceeded for roughly 7 to 12 cycles. A single record per CDR3 protein comes from TCRdb applying MiXCR to the 5' RACE reads. The table has hundreds of thousands of distinct CDR3 sequences, more than 55% seen once; the top ten hold roughly 25%. Sample: blood. The receptors were gathered from a man in his forties in good health.

CDR3 amino acids: CASSHATLITEAFF. The CDR3 nucleotides read TGCGCCAGCAGCCACGCGACATTGATAACTGAAGCTTTCTTT. The chain recombines TRBV5-1 with TRBJ1-1; D uncertain. Germline loops: CDR1 SGHRS, CDR2 YFSETQ. The V end was cut by 4 bases, the J end by 5 bases, with 15 bases between. The CDR3 runs 14 residues.

The chain has TRBV18 and TRBJ2-1; 8 bases line up with TRBD2. Losses at the gene ends were 5 bases for V and 6 bases for J; bases not matched to a gene: 6. Germline CDR1 and CDR2: KGHSH and LQKENI. This CDR3 is 14 amino acids long. The CDR3 DNA reads TGTGCCAGCTCAGAAGGGCTAGCGGGCAATGAGCAGTTCTTC. Residues: CASSEGLAGNEQFF. The variable domain in full, completed from reference TRBV18 and TRBJ2-1, reads NAGVMQNPRHLVRRRGQEARLRCSPMKGHSHVYWYRQLPEEGLKFMVYLQKENIIDESGMPKERFSAEFPKEGPSILRIQQVVRGDSAAYFCASSEGLAGNEQFFGPGTRLTVL.

This clonotype was seen a handful of times. This rearrangement joins TRBV6-5 to TRBJ1-2, with 9 bases that match TRBD1. Losses at the gene ends were 4 bases for V and 0 bases for J; bases not matched to a gene: 6. Germline loops: CDR1 MNHEY, CDR2 SVGAGI. The CDR3 totals 16 residues. This CDR3 reads CASSLLTGGANYGYTF. The CDR3 region has the DNA TGTGCCAGCAGTTTGTTGACAGGGGGAGCTAACTATGGCTACACCTTC.

The J gene is TRBJ1-2, the V gene TRBV6-2 or TRBV6-3; 7 nucleotides agree with TRBD1. CDR1 is MNHEY and CDR2 is SVGEGT in the germline V gene. This CDR3 spans 13 amino acids. V was clipped by 6 bases and J by 7 bases; unmatched bases: 8. This CDR3 reads CASRSDRASGYTF. The CDR3 coding sequence is TGTGCCAGCAGATCCGACAGGGCAAGTGGCTACACCTTC.

J is TRBJ1-2 and V is TRBV20-1, with D hard to call. The CDR3 sequence is 14 residues long. Looked up from germline, CDR1 is DFQATT and CDR2 is SNEGSKA (reference sequence). Trimming shortened V by 0 bases and J by 8 bases, and 16 bases separated the two germline ends. The CDR3 region has the DNA TGCAGTGCTAGAGATTCATATTTTGATAAGGGCTACACCTTC. Translated: CSARDSYFDKGYTF.

This clonotype has more than one count but fewer than ten. This rearrangement joins TRBV7-2 to TRBJ1-2; D remains ambiguous. Trimming left V 5 bases short and J 8 bases short, with 15 bases between. The germline gives CDR1 SGHTA, CDR2 FQGNSA. This CDR3 region has 13 residues. The CDR3 protein is CASSIGGSGGYTF. The CDR3 DNA follows: TGTGCCAGCAGCATAGGCGGTTCTGGGGGCTACACCTTC.

This chain joins TRBV28 and TRBJ1-1, with 10 bases lining up with TRBD1. The V and J ends lost 3 bases and 5 bases, in that order; junction bases with no gene match: 6. The CDR3 has 15 residues. Germline assignment: CDR1 MDHEN and CDR2 SYDVKM. CDR3 coding DNA: TGTGCCAGCAGTTTTGACAGGGGGCGTCAAACTGAAGCTTTCTTT. This encodes CASSFDRGRQTEAFF.

The chain is built from TRBV4-1 and TRBJ2-7, with D tentatively TRBD2 (6 bases). CDR1 and CDR2 from the germline V gene are MGHRA and YSYEKL. CDR3 size: 15 residues. Trimming pared 4 bases from V and 2 bases from J, leaving 15 bases between. The CDR3 region is CASSPERVSTYEQYF. As DNA, the CDR3 is TGCGCCAGCAGCCCAGAGCGGGTTTCAACCTACGAGCAGTACTTC.

The CDR3 DNA sequence: TGCAGTGCTACACAGGGATCCTACAATGAGCAGTTCTTC. Amino acid sequence: CSATQGSYNEQFF. This chain links TRBV20-1 with TRBJ2-1; possible D gene TRBD1, 6 bases. The CDR3 consists of 13 residues. Germline V gene sequence: CDR1 DFQATT, CDR2 SNEGSKA (reference sequence). V was clipped by 4 bases and J by 1 base, with 8 bases between them.

The CDR3 region is CASSQGRRNTEAFF. CDR3 in DNA: TGTGCCAGCAGCCAAGGACGGAGGAACACTGAAGCTTTCTTT. This chain links TRBV3-1 with TRBJ1-1, with D unresolved. CDR1 and CDR2 from the germline V gene are LGHDT and YNNKEL (reference sequence). This CDR3 has 14 amino acids. The V end lost 1 base, the J end lost 1 base, and 7 bases lay between the germline ends.

The rearrangement links TRBV6-5 to TRBJ2-1, with D perhaps TRBD1 (6 bases). This CDR3 spans 12 amino acids. Deletions cut 6 bases from V and 4 bases from J, with 7 bases between. From germline, CDR1 is MNHEY and CDR2 SVGAGI. The CDR3 region has the DNA TGTGCCAGCAGCGGACAGTACAATGAGCAGTTCTTC. Translated, it gives CASSGQYNEQFF.

The chain is built from TRBV7-8 and TRBJ2-1; D remains unclear. The V end was cut by 3 bases, the J end by 4 bases, with 19 bases between. This CDR3 has 17 residues. The germline V gene encodes CDR1 SGHVS and CDR2 FQNEAQ. CDR3 amino acids: CASSFQRVSIFYNEQFF. CDR3 sequence (DNA): TGTGCCAGCAGCTTCCAGCGCGTCTCAATATTTTACAATGAGCAGTTCTTC. Full variable domain (missing parts from reference TRBV7-8 and TRBJ2-1): GAGVSQSPRYKVAKRGQDVALRCDPISGHVSLFWYQQALGQGPEFLTYFQNEAQLDKSGLPSDRFFAERPEGSVSTLKIQRTQQEDSAVYLCASSFQRVSIFYNEQFFGPGTRLTVL.

The chain joins TRBV7-9 to TRBJ2-1, with D perhaps matching TRBD2 (5 bases). Germline loops: CDR1 SEHNR, CDR2 FQNEAQ (reference sequence). The CDR3 is 14 residues long. V was pared by 5 bases and J by 6 bases, with 14 bases between. CDR3 in DNA: TGTGCCAGCAGCCCAGTAGGCGGACTCAATGAGCAGTTCTTC. Protein: CASSPVGGLNEQFF.

This clonotype was counted a single time. The junction departs from germline at one end; a sequencing error may be responsible. The CDR3 DNA is TGTGCCAGCAGCGAAGGGACTAGCGGGGCATACAATGGGCAGTTCTTC. Translation: CASSEGTSGAYNGQFF. J is TRBJ2-1 and V is TRBV3-1; 13 nucleotides agree with TRBD2. The CDR3 sequence is 16 residues long. Germline V gene data show CDR1 as LGHDT and CDR2 as YNNKEL (reference sequence).

As concerns this clonotype: It may be a read error: a sequence one base away is much more abundant. CDR3 residues: CASSPFLTLGQQNYGYTF. The CDR3 DNA reads TGTGCCAGCAGCCCGTTCCTCACCTTGGGACAGCAGAACTATGGCTACACCTTC. This chain links TRBV5-5 with TRBJ1-2; the match to TRBD1 covers 7 bases. J was trimmed by 2 bases and V by 4 bases; bases with no gene match: 17. Looked up from germline, CDR1 is SGHKS and CDR2 is YYEKEE (reference sequence). This CDR3 spans 18 amino acids.

This sequence joins TRBV4-2 and TRBJ2-5; D is perhaps TRBD1 (6 bases). Germline loops: CDR1 LGHNA, CDR2 YNFKEQ. V lost 1 base and J lost 11, with 20 bases in between. CDR3 length: 15 residues. The CDR3 spells CASSQGRGFNNEQYF. The CDR3 DNA follows: TGTGCCAGCAGCCAAGGCAGGGGATTTAACAATGAGCAGTACTTC.

Of note for this clonotype: The junction departs from the called germline gene at one end, perhaps through a read error. This chain joins TRBV6-1 and TRBJ1-2; 11 positions match TRBD1. The CDR3 has 14 amino acids. Germline-derived CDR1 and CDR2 are MNHNS and SASEGT. CDR3 residues: CAISSEDRGRGYTF. The CDR3 DNA is TGTGCCATCAGTTCCGAGGACAGGGGGCGAGGCTACACCTTC.

This rearrangement joins TRBV12-3 or TRBV12-4 to TRBJ2-5, with D perhaps given as TRBD1 or TRBD2 (6 bases each). The CDR3 covers 17 residues. The V and J ends lost 1 base and 1 base respectively, with 16 bases between them. The CDR3 protein is CASSLGAGTSPQETQYF. The DNA of the CDR3 is TGTGCCAGCAGTTTAGGGGCGGGGACATCGCCCCAAGAGACCCAGTACTTC.

The rearrangement links TRBV6-1 to TRBJ1-1; D unclear. The V and J ends lost 1 base and 2 bases respectively, with 17 bases between them. CDR3 size: 17 residues. Germline values: CDR1 MNHNS, CDR2 SASEGT. CDR3 nucleotides: TGTGCCAGCAGTGAAGGTGTTGTAGGGCGGAGAAACACTGAAGCTTTCTTT. Translating it yields CASSEGVVGRRNTEAFF.